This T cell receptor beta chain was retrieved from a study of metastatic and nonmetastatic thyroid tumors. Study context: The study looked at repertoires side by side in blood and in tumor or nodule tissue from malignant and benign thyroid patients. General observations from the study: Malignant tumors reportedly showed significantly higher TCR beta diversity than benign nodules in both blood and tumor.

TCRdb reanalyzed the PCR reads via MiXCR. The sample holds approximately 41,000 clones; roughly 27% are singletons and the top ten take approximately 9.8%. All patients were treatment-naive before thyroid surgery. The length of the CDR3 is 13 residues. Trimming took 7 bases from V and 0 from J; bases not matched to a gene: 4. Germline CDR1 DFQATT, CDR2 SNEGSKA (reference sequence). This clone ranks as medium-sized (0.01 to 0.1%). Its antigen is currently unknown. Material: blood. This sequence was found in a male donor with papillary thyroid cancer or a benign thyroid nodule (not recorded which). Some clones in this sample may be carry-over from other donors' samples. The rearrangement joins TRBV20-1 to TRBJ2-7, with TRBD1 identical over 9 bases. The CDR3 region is CSGGQGFSYEQYF. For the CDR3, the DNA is TGCAGTGGAGGACAGGGGTTCTCCTACGAGCAGTACTTC.